The 17 T cell receptor beta chains reported below all come from one sample, sequenced in a study of blood T cells in healthy people across ages. Primers used in a second PCR of roughly 6 to 11 cycles were a sample-barcoded 5' primer and a J-beta primer mix. TCRdb re-called the 5' RACE reads with MiXCR, one entry per CDR3 protein. The table shows 750,000 or so distinct CDR3 sequences, with approximately 25% occurring only once. These records were also assigned to another study, of T cells of mothers and their children.

The sample was blood. The receptors derive from a boy younger than 18 in good health.

This clonotype was seen a few times. J is TRBJ2-7 and V is TRBV20-1; 8 bases fit TRBD2. The J call may be wrong; the DNA end is better matched by TRBJ2-5. The CDR3 is 14 residues long. CDR1 is DFQATT and CDR2 is SNEGSKA in the germline V gene (reference sequence). This chain's CDR3 is CSARDLREEETQYF. As DNA, the CDR3 is TGCAGTGCTAGAGATTTGCGGGAGGAAGAGACCCAGTACTTC.

The V and J genes are TRBV29-1 and TRBJ2-2; D not resolved. CDR1 SQVTM and CDR2 ANQGSEA come from the germline V gene. V was clipped by 3 bases and J by 4 bases, with 9 bases between them. The CDR3 extends over 13 amino acids. DNA for the CDR3: TGCAGCGTTGAGGCAGTCCCCACCGGGGAGCTGTTTTTT. Protein: CSVEAVPTGELFF.

CDR3 DNA: TGCAGCGTTGCGAGGACTAGCGGGAATGAGCAGTTCTTC. Translated: CSVARTSGNEQFF. This chain connects TRBV29-1 to TRBJ2-1; 11 nucleotides agree with TRBD2. J gave up 7 bases and V 4 bases, and 3 bases lay outside the gene matches. CDR3 length: 13 residues. Germline CDR1 and CDR2: SQVTM and ANQGSEA.

This clonotype has just a few counts. The chain recombines TRBV7-2 with TRBJ2-5; no clear D gene. The DNA end is more similar to TRBJ2-1, so the J call may be wrong. Germline lookup yields CDR1 SGHTA and CDR2 FQGNSA. This CDR3 has 14 amino acids. CDR3 residues: CASSSPRKYNEQFF. In DNA form, the CDR3 reads TGTGCCAGCAGCTCCCCCAGGAAATACAATGAGCAGTTCTTC.

In this sample, this clonotype turned up a few times. The CDR3 sequence is CASQNTWDTYEQYF. The CDR3 coding sequence is TGTGCCAGTCAGAACACCTGGGATACCTACGAGCAGTACTTC. V gene TRBV19 combines with J gene TRBJ2-7; D is undetermined. The CDR3 is 14 amino acids. Germline V CDR1 and CDR2: LNHDA, SQIVND (reference sequence). Trimming took 8 bases from V and 2 from J, leaving 16 bases between them.

This clonotype was seen only once. The chain recombines TRBV12-3 or TRBV12-4 with TRBJ2-3; D might be TRBD1 or TRBD2, each matching 5 bases. This CDR3 is 14 amino acids long. V gave up 1 base and J gave up 4 bases, with 9 bases separating them. CDR3 sequence: CASSLVTGPDTQYF. CDR3 coding DNA: TGTGCCAGCAGTTTAGTAACGGGGCCAGATACGCAGTATTTT.

The gene calls are TRBV20-1 and TRBJ2-5, with unresolved D. With the DNA end fitting TRBJ2-1 better, the J assignment may be wrong. This CDR3 comprises 13 residues. CDR1 DFQATT and CDR2 SNEGSKA come from the germline V gene (reference sequence). Here the CDR3 DNA reads TGCAGTGCTAGTTACAGTCCATACAATGAGCAGTTCTTC. This gives the protein CSASYSPYNEQFF.

This clonotype appeared a few times. This chain connects TRBV6-2 or TRBV6-3 to TRBJ2-3, with D maybe TRBD2 (5 bases). CDR1 and CDR2 from the germline V gene are MNHEY and SVGEGT. V gave up 2 bases and J gave up 4 bases, with 22 bases separating them. This CDR3 region has 18 residues. CDR3 in amino acids: CASSYGLPIWLSSDTQYF. CDR3 nucleotide sequence: TGTGCCAGCAGTTACGGACTCCCAATCTGGCTTAGTTCAGATACGCAGTATTTT.

V gene TRBV12-5 combines with J gene TRBJ2-5, with unresolved D. This CDR3 is built from 14 residues. V was clipped by 3 bases and J by 5 bases, with 13 bases between them. Germline CDR1 LGHNT, CDR2 FRNRAP. The CDR3 DNA follows: TGTGCTAGTGGTTTAGCGTCGGAAGGGGAGACCCAGTACTTC. Its translation is CASGLASEGETQYF.

The table lists this clonotype with a few counts. A junction end diverges from the germline sequence, so it may reflect a read error. The chain uses TRBV29-1 and TRBJ2-7, with D unclear. From germline, CDR1 is SQVTM and CDR2 ANQGSEA. CDR3 size: 11 residues. As DNA, the CDR3 is TGCAGCGTCGCGGACCAGGCGACACGGTTCTTC. Encoded protein: CSVADQATRFF.

This chain links TRBV2 with TRBJ2-5; the D gene is possibly TRBD2 (7 bases). There are 15 residues in the CDR3. Germline V CDR1 and CDR2: SNHLY, FYNNEI. V was pared by 1 base and J by 3 bases, with 12 bases between. CDR3 DNA: TGTGCCAGCAGTGAAGGTGCGGGGGCCAAAGAGACCCAGTACTTC. It encodes CASSEGAGAKETQYF.

This clonotype was seen ten or more times. The V call is TRBV10-3, the J call TRBJ2-3, with 7 bases that match TRBD1. The CDR3 contains 14 residues. Trimming at V came to 2 bases and at J to 2 bases, leaving 1 base not matched to a gene. CDR1 is ENHRY, CDR2 SYGVKD, per germline. The DNA for the CDR3 is TGTGCCATCAGTGAGGGACAGGACACAGATACGCAGTATTTT. Translated, it gives CAISEGQDTDTQYF.

J is TRBJ2-7 and V is TRBV28; D is unclear. V shed 8 bases and J shed 6 bases, with 11 bases lying between them. Germline lookup yields CDR1 MDHEN and CDR2 SYDVKM. This CDR3 contains 11 residues. The CDR3: CASRLEFEQYF. The CDR3 nucleotides are TGTGCCAGCCGACTGGAATTCGAGCAGTACTTC.

The chain combines TRBV2 with TRBJ2-5, with a weak D call TRBD2 (6 bases). The J call is uncertain, as TRBJ2-1 better fits the DNA end. Germline-derived CDR1 and CDR2 are SNHLY and FYNNEI. The CDR3 length is 15 residues. The CDR3 protein is CAGEDSSTYKNEQFF. The CDR3 nucleotides read TGTGCCGGGGAGGACTCATCAACTTACAAGAATGAGCAGTTCTTC.

The chain combines TRBV29-1 with TRBJ2-7, with TRBD2 identical over 12 bases. The V and J ends lost 4 bases and 6 bases, in that order; junction bases with no gene match: 1. Germline values: CDR1 SQVTM, CDR2 ANQGSEA. The CDR3 is 12 amino acids. The CDR3 region has the DNA TGCAGCGTTGCGGGACTAGCGGGCGAGCAGTACTTC. Translation gives CSVAGLAGEQYF.

The J gene is TRBJ2-2, the V gene TRBV25-1; D unclear. This CDR3 region has 14 residues. Per germline, CDR1 MGHDK and CDR2 SYGVNS. V lost 0 bases and J lost 6, with 8 bases in between. The CDR3 DNA is TGTGCCAGCAGTGAATATACGGACCCCGGGGAGCTGTTTTTT. It translates to CASSEYTDPGELFF.

This clonotype was counted between two and nine times. The chain has TRBV5-1 and TRBJ2-6; a weak D match, TRBD2 (6 bases). Trimming cost V 4 bases and J 4 bases, with 15 bases left between them. Germline-derived CDR1 and CDR2 are SGHRS and YFSETQ. The CDR3 sequence is 16 residues long. Written as DNA, the CDR3 is TGCGCCAGCAGCCGCGAAACTAGCTCCGGGGCCAACGTCCTGACTTTC. Translating gives CASSRETSSGANVLTF.